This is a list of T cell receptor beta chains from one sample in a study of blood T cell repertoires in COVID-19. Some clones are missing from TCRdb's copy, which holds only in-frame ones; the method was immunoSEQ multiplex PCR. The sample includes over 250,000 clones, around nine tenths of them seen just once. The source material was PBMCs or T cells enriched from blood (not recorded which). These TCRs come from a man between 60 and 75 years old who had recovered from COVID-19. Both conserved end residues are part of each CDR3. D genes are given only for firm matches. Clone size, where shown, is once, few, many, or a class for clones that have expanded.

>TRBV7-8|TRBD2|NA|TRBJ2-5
TGTGCCAGCAGCCGTCGTACTAGCGGGGGACAAGAGACCCAGTACTTC
CASSRRTSGGQETQYF
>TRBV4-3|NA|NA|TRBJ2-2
TGCGCCAGCAGCCAAGAATGGTCCGCAGCAGGGGGGTACGAGCGGTCCGGGGAGCTGTTTTTT
CASSQEWSAAGGYERSGELFF
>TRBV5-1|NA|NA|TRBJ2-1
TGCGCCAGCATGCCTAGCTCCTACAATGAGCAGTTCTTC
CASMPSSYNEQFF
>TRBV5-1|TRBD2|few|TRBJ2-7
TGCGCCAGCAGCTGGACTAGCACAACCTACGAGCAGTACTTC
CASSWTSTTYEQYF
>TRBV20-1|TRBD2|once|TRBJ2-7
TGCAGTGCTAGTGCCCTAGCGGGGGCCTACGAGCAGTACTTC
CSASALAGAYEQYF
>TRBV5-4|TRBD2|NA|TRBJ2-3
TGTGCCAGCAGCTTTAGCGGGGGGGCGACAGATACGCAGTATTTT
CASSFSGGATDTQYF
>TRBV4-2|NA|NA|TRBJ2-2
TGTGCCAGCAGCCAAGACAATCCCGGGGAGCTGTTTTTT
CASSQDNPGELFF
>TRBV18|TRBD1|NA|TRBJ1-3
TGTGCCAGCTCACCGCAACTGCAACAGGGGGCGCGGTCTGGAAACACCATATATTTT
CASSPQLQQGARSGNTIYF
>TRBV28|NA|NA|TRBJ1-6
TGTGCCAGCAGACAGGGTCGGTCACCCCTCCACTTT
CASRQGRSPLHF
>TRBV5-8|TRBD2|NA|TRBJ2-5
TGTGCCAGCAGCCCGGGGCAGGGAGGGGTAGTAGAGACCCAGTACTTC
CASSPGQGGVVETQYF
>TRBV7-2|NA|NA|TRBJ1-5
TGTGCCAGCAGCTTAGGGTACGGGCCCCAGCATTTT
CASSLGYGPQHF
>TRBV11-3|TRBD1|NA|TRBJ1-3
TGTGCCAGCAGCCGAGGGACAGCCTCTGGAAACACCATATATTTT
CASSRGTASGNTIYF
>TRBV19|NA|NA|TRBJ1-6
TGTGCCAGTGGCCCAGGCCCGCTTATTTATTCACCCCTCCACTTT
CASGPGPLIYSPLHF
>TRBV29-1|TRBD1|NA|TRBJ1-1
TGCAGCGTGGTACAGGGGGGAATCACTGAAGCTTTCTTT
CSVVQGGITEAFF
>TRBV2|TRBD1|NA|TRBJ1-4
TGTGCCAGCAGGGACAGGGTCAGGGGTGAAAAACTGTTTTTT
CASRDRVRGEKLFF
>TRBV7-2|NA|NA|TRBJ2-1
TGTGCCAGCAGCTTAGCTGGGGCCGGTGAGCAGTTCTTC
CASSLAGAGEQFF
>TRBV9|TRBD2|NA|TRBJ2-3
TGTGCCAGCAGCGTAGAGGCGGGGGGCACAGATACGCAGTATTTT
CASSVEAGGTDTQYF
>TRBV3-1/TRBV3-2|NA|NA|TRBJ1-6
TGTGCCAGCAGCCTCGCCGCGGGGCGCGGTAATTCACCCCTCCACTTT
CASSLAAGRGNSPLHF
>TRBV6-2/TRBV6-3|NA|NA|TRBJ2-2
TGTGCCAGCAGTTACTCGATAGGACTACTGGGCACCGGGGAGCTGTTTTTT
CASSYSIGLLGTGELFF
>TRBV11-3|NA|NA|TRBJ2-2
TGTGCCAGCAGCTCGAGGCGGGACAGTTACACCGGGGAGCTGTTTTTT
CASSSRRDSYTGELFF
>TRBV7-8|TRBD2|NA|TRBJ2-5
TGTGCCAGCAGCTTAGTTACTAGCGGGGGGCATGAGGAGACCCAGTACTTC
CASSLVTSGGHEETQYF
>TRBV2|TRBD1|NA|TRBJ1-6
TGTGCCAGCAGAGGACAGGGGGCAAAAAATTCACCCCTCCACTTT
CASRGQGAKNSPLHF
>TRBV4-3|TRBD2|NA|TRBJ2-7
TGCGCCAGCAGCCACTCGCTTTGGGGGGGGTATTACTACGAGCAGTACTTC
CASSHSLWGGYYYEQYF
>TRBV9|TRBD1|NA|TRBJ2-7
TGTGCCAGCAGCCCCGGGACAGGGGTCCACGAGCAGTACTTC
CASSPGTGVHEQYF
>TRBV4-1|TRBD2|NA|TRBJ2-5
TGCGCCAGCAGCCTCTCCACCGGGACTAGCGGGGGCTCGGGGAAGACCCAGTACTTC
CASSLSTGTSGGSGKTQYF
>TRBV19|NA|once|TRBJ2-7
TGTGCCAGTAGTATATCCCACAACAGCTACGAGCAGTACTTC
CASSISHNSYEQYF
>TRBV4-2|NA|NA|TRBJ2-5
TGTGCCAGCAGCCAAGTGAAAGGGGAAGGGGAGACCCAGTACTTC
CASSQVKGEGETQYF
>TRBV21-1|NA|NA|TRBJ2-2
TGTGCCAGCAGCCTCCGGTCGGGTCCTATGGGGGAGCTGTTTTTT
CASSLRSGPMGELFF
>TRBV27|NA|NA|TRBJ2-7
TGTGCCAGGATAGGGGAACCCCACGAGCAGTACTTC
CARIGEPHEQYF
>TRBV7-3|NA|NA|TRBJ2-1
TGTGCCAGCAGCTTAATATATAGCGATGAGCAGTTCTTC
CASSLIYSDEQFF
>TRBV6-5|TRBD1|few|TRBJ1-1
TGTGCCAGCTTTACTGCGCAGGGGGGCACTGAAGCTTTCTTT
CASFTAQGGTEAFF
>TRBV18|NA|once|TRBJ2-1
TGTGCCAGCTCACCAACGACCCGAGTGGACGGGAACAATGAGCAGTTCTTC
CASSPTTRVDGNNEQFF
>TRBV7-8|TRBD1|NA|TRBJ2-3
TGTGCCAGCAGCACCAGGACAGGGTTGCATACGCAGTATTTT
CASSTRTGLHTQYF
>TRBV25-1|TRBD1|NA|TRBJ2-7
TGTGCCAGCAGTGACCGGGACAGCGCCTGGGGCGAGCAGTACTTC
CASSDRDSAWGEQYF
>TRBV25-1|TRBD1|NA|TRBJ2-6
TGTGCCAGCAGTGTTGGGACAGGGTTCTCTGGGGCCAACGTCCTGACTTTC
CASSVGTGFSGANVLTF
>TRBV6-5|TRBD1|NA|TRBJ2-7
TGTGCCAGCAGAACCGGACAGGGAATCTACGAGCAGTACTTC
CASRTGQGIYEQYF
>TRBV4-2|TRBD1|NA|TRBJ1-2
TGTGCCAGCAGCCAAGATGACAGGGGGAAGGGGGGCTACACCTTC
CASSQDDRGKGGYTF
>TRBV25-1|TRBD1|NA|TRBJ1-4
TGTGCCAGCAGTGCGTCCGGGACAGCTAATGAAAAACTGTTTTTT
CASSASGTANEKLFF
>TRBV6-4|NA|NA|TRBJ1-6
TGTGCCAGCAGTGAACAGACCAATTCACCCCTCCACTTT
CASSEQTNSPLHF
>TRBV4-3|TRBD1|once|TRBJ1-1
TGCGCCAGCAGCCTGACAGGGTTTAACACTGAAGCTTTCTTT
CASSLTGFNTEAFF
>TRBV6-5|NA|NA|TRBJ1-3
TGTGCCAGCAGTCCAGGACACTCTGGAAACACCATATATTTT
CASSPGHSGNTIYF
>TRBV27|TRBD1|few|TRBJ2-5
TGTGCCAGCAGTTCTGGACAGGGGATTCAAGAGACCCAGTACTTC
CASSSGQGIQETQYF
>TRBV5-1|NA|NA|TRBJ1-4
TGCGCCAGCAGCCCCGAGGGGACTTGGACTGAAAAACTGTTTTTT
CASSPEGTWTEKLFF
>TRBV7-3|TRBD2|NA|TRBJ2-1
TGTGCCAGCAGCCCTAGCGGGGGGGCCTACAATGAGCAGTTCTTC
CASSPSGGAYNEQFF
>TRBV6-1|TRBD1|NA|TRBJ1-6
TGTGCCAGCAGTGAGAGGGGGCTGAATTCACCCCTCCACTTT
CASSERGLNSPLHF
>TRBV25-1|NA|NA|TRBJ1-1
TGTGCCAGCAGGAAGACAGTAAACACTGAAGCTTTCTTT
CASRKTVNTEAFF
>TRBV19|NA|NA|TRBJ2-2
TGTGCCAGTACAGGGCAGTACACCGGGGAGCTGTTTTTT
CASTGQYTGELFF
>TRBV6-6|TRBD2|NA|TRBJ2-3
TGTGCCAGCAGTTACTCCGGGACTACCACAGATACGCAGTATTTT
CASSYSGTTTDTQYF
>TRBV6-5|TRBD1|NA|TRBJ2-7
TGTGCCAGCACGGACAGGGTTGACGAGCAGTACTTC
CASTDRVDEQYF
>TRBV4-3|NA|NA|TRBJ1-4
TGCGCCAGCAGCCAAGCCCTTCAGGTCCTTCCGGGAGGTAGTGAAAAACTGTTTTTT
CASSQALQVLPGGSEKLFF
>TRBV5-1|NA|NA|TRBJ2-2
TGCGCCAGCAGCTTGCGGCAGGCCAACACCGGGGAGCTGTTTTTT
CASSLRQANTGELFF
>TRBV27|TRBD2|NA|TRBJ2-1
TGTGCCAGCAGTACTAGCGGGAGGTCCTACAATGAGCAGTTCTTC
CASSTSGRSYNEQFF
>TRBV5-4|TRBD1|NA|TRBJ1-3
TGTGCCAGCAGCTTCCAGGGGGGATCTGGAAACACCATATATTTT
CASSFQGGSGNTIYF
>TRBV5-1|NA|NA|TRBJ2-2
TGCGCCAGCAGGGACTTTGGGACCGGGGAGCTGTTTTTT
CASRDFGTGELFF
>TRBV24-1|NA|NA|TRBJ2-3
TGTGCCACCAGTGTTGGGCCAAACACAGATACGCAGTATTTT
CATSVGPNTDTQYF
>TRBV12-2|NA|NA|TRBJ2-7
TGTGCAAGTCGCTTACCCCCCCATGGCCCCCGTTACGAGCAGTACTTC
CASRLPPHGPRYEQYF
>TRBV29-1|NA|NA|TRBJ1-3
TGCAGCGGCGACTCTGGAAACACCATATATTTT
CSGDSGNTIYF
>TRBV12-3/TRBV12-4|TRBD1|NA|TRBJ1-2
TGTGCCAGCAGTTTAAGGACAGGGTCTGGCTACACCTTC
CASSLRTGSGYTF
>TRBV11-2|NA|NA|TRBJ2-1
TGTGCCAGCAGCTTAGGGCGGGGTTCCTACAATGAGCAGTTCTTC
CASSLGRGSYNEQFF